The rows below give T cell receptor beta chains drawn from one sample of a study of ipilimumab plus nivolumab after autologous stem cell transplantation. Assay: immunoSEQ multiplex PCR; the TCRdb copy retains only in-frame clones and omits some. The sample has several thousand clones; more than 80% are singletons. The specimen comprised PBMCs, sampled in a trial of ipilimumab plus nivolumab as post-transplant consolidation. These receptors came from a female donor with multiple myeloma. The CDR3 runs from the conserved cysteine through the conserved F or W. D genes are given only for firm matches. Size tells how often a clone was seen (once, few, many) or the class of an expanded clone, and some rows leave it out.

D: NA; J: TRBJ2-5; V: TRBV21-1; size: NA; DNA: TGTGCCAGCAGCAATAAAAAGGACAGGGGTCAAGAGACCCAGTACTTC; CDR3: CASSNKKDRGQETQYF
D: NA; J: TRBJ2-7; V: TRBV2; size: few; DNA: TGTGCCAGCGTGAGACGGAAAGACGAGCAGTACTTC; CDR3: CASVRRKDEQYF
D: NA; J: TRBJ1-4; V: TRBV20-1; size: NA; DNA: TGCAGTGGGACTAACAATGAAAAACTGTTTTTT; CDR3: CSGTNNEKLFF
D: TRBD1; J: TRBJ1-2; V: TRBV5-1; size: NA; DNA: TGCGCCAGCAGTGCAGCCGGGACAGGGGTAGGTGGCTACACCTTC; CDR3: CASSAAGTGVGGYTF
D: NA; J: TRBJ1-4; V: TRBV6-6; size: NA; DNA: TGTGCCAGCAGTTACTACGGGGCCGATAATGAAAAACTGTTTTTT; CDR3: CASSYYGADNEKLFF
D: NA; J: TRBJ2-1; V: TRBV2; size: NA; DNA: TGTGCCAGCAGTTCTCCAGGGCGAGAGTTCTTC; CDR3: CASSSPGREFF
D: TRBD1; J: TRBJ1-1; V: TRBV25-1; size: NA; DNA: TGTGCCAGCAGTGTAGGACAGGACCTTGAAGCTTTCTTT; CDR3: CASSVGQDLEAFF
D: TRBD2; J: TRBJ2-2; V: TRBV10-3; size: NA; DNA: TGTGCCATCAGGCCCGGGACTAGCGGCAACACCGGGGAGCTGTTTTTT; CDR3: CAIRPGTSGNTGELFF
D: TRBD2; J: TRBJ2-7; V: TRBV5-6; size: once; DNA: TGTGCCAGCAGCTTTACCGTCGCGGGAGCCGCATCCTACGAGCAGTACTTC; CDR3: CASSFTVAGAASYEQYF
D: NA; J: TRBJ1-5; V: TRBV19; size: NA; DNA: TGTGCCAGTAGTATCCCCAGGCATAGCAATCAGCCCCAGCATTTT; CDR3: CASSIPRHSNQPQHF
D: NA; J: TRBJ1-4; V: TRBV20-1; size: NA; DNA: TGCAGTGCTAGAGATTTTACGAAACTGTTTTTT; CDR3: CSARDFTKLFF
D: TRBD1; J: TRBJ2-3; V: TRBV5-1; size: NA; DNA: TGCGCCAGCAGCTTGGTGGGACAGGGGGCCGGGGATACGCAGTATTTT; CDR3: CASSLVGQGAGDTQYF
D: TRBD1; J: TRBJ2-1; V: TRBV7-6; size: NA; DNA: TGTGCCAGCAGCTTTGCAGGGGGCGACTCCTACAATGAGCAGTTCTTC; CDR3: CASSFAGGDSYNEQFF
D: NA; J: TRBJ1-3; V: TRBV30; size: NA; DNA: TGTGCCTTCCGGACAGCATCTGCAAACACCATATATTTT; CDR3: CAFRTASANTIYF
D: NA; J: TRBJ1-2; V: TRBV18; size: NA; DNA: TGTGCCAGCTCACCACGACTAGACTATGGCTACACCTTC; CDR3: CASSPRLDYGYTF
D: NA; J: TRBJ2-7; V: TRBV28; size: NA; DNA: TGTGCCAGCAGGAGGTCAGGGGGGAGCTACGAGCAGTACTTC; CDR3: CASRRSGGSYEQYF
D: NA; J: TRBJ1-1; V: TRBV28; size: NA; DNA: TGTGCCAGCAGTGACCGCAATCGACACTCTGTCGACACTGAAGCTTTCTTT; CDR3: CASSDRNRHSVDTEAFF